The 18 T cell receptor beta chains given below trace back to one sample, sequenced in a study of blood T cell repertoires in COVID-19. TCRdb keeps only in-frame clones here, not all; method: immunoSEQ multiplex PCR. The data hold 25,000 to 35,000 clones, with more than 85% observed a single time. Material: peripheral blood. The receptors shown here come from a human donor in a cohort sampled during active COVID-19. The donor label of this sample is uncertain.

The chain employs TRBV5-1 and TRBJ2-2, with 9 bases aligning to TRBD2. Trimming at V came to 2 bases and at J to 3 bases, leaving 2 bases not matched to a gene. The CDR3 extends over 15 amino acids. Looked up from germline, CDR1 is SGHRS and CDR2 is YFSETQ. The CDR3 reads CASSFSSGDTGELFF. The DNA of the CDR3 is TGCGCCAGCAGCTTTTCTAGCGGGGACACCGGGGAGCTGTTTTTT.

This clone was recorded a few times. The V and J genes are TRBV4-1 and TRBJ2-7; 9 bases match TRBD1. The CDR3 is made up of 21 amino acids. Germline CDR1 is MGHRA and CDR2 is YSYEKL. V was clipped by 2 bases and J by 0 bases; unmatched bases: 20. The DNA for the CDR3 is TGCGCCAGCAGCCAACGTACCTCGCCCGCTCCGGGACAGGGACACTCCTACGAGCAGTACTTC. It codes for CASSQRTSPAPGQGHSYEQYF.

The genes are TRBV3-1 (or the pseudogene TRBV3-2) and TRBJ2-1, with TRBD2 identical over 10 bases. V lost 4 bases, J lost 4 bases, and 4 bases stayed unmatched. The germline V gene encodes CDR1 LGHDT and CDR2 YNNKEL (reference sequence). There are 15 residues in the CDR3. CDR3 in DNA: TGTGCCAGCAGCCGTTCTAGCGGGGGATACAATGAGCAGTTCTTC. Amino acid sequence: CASSRSSGGYNEQFF.

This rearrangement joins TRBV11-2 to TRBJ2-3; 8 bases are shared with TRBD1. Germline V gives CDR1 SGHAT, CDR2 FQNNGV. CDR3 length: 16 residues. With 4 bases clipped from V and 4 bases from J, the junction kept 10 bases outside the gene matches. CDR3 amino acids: CASSSQGAKGPDTQYF. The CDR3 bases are TGTGCCAGCAGCTCGCAGGGGGCTAAGGGCCCAGATACGCAGTATTTT. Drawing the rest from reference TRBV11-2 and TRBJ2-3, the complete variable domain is EAGVAQSPRYKIIEKRQSVAFWCNPISGHATLYWYQQILGQGPKLLIQFQNNGVVDDSQLPKDRFSAERLKGVDSTLKIQPAKLEDSAVYLCASSSQGAKGPDTQYFGPGTRLTVL.

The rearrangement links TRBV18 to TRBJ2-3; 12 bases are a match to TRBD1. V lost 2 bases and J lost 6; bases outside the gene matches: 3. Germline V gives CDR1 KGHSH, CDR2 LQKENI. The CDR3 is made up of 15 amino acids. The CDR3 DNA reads TGTGCCAGCTCACCAACTGGGACAGGGGGCGATACGCAGTATTTT. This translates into CASSPTGTGGDTQYF. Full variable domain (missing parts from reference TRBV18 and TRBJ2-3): NAGVMQNPRHLVRRRGQEARLRCSPMKGHSHVYWYRQLPEEGLKFMVYLQKENIIDESGMPKERFSAEFPKEGPSILRIQQVVRGDSAAYFCASSPTGTGGDTQYFGPGTRLTVL.

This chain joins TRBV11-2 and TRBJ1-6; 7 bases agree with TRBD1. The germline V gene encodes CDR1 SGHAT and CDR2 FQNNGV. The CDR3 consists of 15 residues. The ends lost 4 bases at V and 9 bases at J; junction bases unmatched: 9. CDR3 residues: CASSSNTGVGSPLHF. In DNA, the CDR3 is TGTGCCAGCAGCTCTAATACAGGGGTAGGTTCACCCCTCCACTTT.

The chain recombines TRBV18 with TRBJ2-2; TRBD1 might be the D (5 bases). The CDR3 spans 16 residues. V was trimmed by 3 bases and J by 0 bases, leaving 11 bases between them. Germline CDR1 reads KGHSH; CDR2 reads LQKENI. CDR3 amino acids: CASSPLGASNTGELFF. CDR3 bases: TGTGCCAGCTCACCTCTAGGGGCTTCGAACACCGGGGAGCTGTTTTTT.

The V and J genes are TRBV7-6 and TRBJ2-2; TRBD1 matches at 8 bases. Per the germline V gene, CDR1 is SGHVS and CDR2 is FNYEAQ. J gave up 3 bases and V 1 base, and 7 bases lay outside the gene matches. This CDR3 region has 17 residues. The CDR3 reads CASSLGAAGQDTGELFF. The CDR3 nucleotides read TGTGCCAGCAGCTTAGGTGCCGCGGGACAGGACACCGGGGAGCTGTTTTTT.

CDR3 DNA sequence: TGTGCCAGCAGCGCGACAGCCCGACGGCCCCAGCATTTT. Its protein product is CASSATARRPQHF. The chain couples TRBV7-9 to TRBJ1-5, with D possibly matching TRBD1 (5 bases). This CDR3 is built from 13 residues. V was cut by 5 bases and J by 9 bases, with 14 bases left in between. Germline loops: CDR1 SEHNR, CDR2 FQNEAQ (reference sequence).

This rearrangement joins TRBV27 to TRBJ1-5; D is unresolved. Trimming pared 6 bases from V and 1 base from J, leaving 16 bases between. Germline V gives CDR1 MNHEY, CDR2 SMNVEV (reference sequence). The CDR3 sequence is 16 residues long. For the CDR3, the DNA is TGTGCCAGCAGCCCCCGGGGAGTAGGGAGCAATCAGCCCCAGCATTTT. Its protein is CASSPRGVGSNQPQHF.

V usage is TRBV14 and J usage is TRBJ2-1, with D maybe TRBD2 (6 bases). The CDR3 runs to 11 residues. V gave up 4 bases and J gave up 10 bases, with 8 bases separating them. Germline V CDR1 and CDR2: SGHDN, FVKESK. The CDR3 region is CASSPGGEQFF. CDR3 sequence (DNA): TGTGCCAGCAGCCCCGGAGGGGAGCAGTTCTTC. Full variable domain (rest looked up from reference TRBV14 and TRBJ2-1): EAGVTQFPSHSVIEKGQTVTLRCDPISGHDNLYWYRRVMGKEIKFLLHFVKESKQDESGMPNNRFLAERTGGTYSTLKVQPAELEDSGVYFCASSPGGEQFFGPGTRLTVL.

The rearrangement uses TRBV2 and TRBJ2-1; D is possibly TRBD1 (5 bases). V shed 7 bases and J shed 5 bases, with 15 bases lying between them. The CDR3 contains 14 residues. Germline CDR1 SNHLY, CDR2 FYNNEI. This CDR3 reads CASIERGHHNEQFF. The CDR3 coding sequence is TGTGCCAGCATCGAAAGGGGTCATCACAATGAGCAGTTCTTC.

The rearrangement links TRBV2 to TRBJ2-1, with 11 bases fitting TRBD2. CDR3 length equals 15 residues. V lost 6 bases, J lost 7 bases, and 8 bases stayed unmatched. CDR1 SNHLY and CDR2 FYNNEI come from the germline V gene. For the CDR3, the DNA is TGTGCCAGCAGGGTTGGTAGCGGGAGGGGAAATGAGCAGTTCTTC. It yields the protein CASRVGSGRGNEQFF.

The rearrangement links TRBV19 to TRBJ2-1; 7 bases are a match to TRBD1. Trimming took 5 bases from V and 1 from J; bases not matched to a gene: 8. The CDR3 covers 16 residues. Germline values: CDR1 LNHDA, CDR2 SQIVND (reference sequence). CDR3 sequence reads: CASSPAGTASYNEQFF. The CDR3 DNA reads TGTGCCAGTAGTCCCGCCGGGACAGCGTCCTACAATGAGCAGTTCTTC.

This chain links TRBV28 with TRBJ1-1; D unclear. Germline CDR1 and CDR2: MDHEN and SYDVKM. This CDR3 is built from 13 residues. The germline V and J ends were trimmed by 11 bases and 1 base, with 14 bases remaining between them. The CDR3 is CAGAAGWNTEAFF. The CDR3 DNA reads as TGTGCCGGCGCGGCGGGCTGGAACACTGAAGCTTTCTTT.

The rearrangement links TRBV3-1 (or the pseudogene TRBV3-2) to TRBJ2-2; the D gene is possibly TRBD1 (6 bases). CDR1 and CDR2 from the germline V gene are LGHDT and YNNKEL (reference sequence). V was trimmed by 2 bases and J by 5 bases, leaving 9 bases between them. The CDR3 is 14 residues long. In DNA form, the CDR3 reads TGTGCCAGCAGCCAATCAGGGGAGACCGGGGAGCTGTTTTTT. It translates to CASSQSGETGELFF.

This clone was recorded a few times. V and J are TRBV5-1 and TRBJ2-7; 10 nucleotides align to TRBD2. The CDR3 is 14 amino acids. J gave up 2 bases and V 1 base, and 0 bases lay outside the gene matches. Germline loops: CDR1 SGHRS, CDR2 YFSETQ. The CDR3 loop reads CASSLTSGTYEQYF. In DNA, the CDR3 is TGCGCCAGCAGCTTGACTAGCGGGACCTACGAGCAGTACTTC.

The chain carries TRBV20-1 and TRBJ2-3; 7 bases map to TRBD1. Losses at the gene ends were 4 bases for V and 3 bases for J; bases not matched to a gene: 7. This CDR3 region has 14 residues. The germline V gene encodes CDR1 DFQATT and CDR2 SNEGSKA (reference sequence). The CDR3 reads CSAIDRVGTDTQYF. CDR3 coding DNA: TGCAGTGCTATTGACAGGGTTGGAACAGATACGCAGTATTTT.